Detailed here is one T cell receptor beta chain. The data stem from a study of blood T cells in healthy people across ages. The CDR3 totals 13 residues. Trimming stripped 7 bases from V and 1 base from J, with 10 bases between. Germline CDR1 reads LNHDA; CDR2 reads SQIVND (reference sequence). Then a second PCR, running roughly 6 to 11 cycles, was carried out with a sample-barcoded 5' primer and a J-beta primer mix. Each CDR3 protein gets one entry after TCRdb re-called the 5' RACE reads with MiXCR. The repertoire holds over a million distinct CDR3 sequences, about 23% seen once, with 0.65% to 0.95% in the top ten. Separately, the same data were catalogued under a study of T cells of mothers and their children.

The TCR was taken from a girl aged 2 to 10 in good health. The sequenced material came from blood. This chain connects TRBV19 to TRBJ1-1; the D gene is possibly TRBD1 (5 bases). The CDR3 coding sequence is TGTGCCAGTATTGGACACCCGAACACTGAAGCTTTCTTT. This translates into CASIGHPNTEAFF.